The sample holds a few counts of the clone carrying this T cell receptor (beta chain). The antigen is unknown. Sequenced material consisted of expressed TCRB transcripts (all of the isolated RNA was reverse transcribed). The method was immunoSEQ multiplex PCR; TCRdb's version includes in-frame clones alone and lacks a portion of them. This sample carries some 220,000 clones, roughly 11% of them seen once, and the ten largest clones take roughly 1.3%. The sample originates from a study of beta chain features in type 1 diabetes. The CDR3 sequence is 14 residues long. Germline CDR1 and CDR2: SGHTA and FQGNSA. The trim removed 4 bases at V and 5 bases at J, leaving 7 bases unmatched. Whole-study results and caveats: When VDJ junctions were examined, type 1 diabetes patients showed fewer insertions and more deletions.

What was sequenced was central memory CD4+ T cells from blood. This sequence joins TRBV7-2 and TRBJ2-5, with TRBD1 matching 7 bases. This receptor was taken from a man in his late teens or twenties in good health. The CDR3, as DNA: TGTGCCAGCAGCTACAACAGGGGCCGGGAGACCCAGTACTTC. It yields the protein CASSYNRGRETQYF.